This T cell receptor (beta chain) emerged from a study of prognosis after radiotherapy for stage I lung cancer. Findings of the study overall: Unique TCR clone counts went down once patients had stereotactic body radiation therapy, median roughly 10,000 versus 7,000.

As regards this clonotype: The antigen is unknown.

Using two-round multiplex PCR, the authors amplified TCR beta CDR3 from genomic DNA. First-round PCR used primers specific to each TRBV and TRBJ gene. In TCRdb, the multiplex PCR reads were re-called with MiXCR into one record per CDR3 protein. The sample has approximately 30,000 distinct CDR3 sequences; around 30% are singletons. The source is a donor aged 50 or older with non-small cell lung cancer. The sequencing used PBMCs, collected before or after stereotactic body radiation therapy (not recorded which).

In DNA, the CDR3 is TGTGCCAGTAGTGTTGTTTCCCTGGAGGTCAACGAGCAGTACTTC. It translates to CASSVVSLEVNEQYF. The chain recombines TRBV19 with TRBJ2-7, with a possible D match to TRBD2 (5 bases). Germline values: CDR1 LNHDA, CDR2 SQIVND (reference sequence). V shed 5 bases and J shed 5 bases, with 19 bases lying between them. This CDR3 is built from 15 residues.